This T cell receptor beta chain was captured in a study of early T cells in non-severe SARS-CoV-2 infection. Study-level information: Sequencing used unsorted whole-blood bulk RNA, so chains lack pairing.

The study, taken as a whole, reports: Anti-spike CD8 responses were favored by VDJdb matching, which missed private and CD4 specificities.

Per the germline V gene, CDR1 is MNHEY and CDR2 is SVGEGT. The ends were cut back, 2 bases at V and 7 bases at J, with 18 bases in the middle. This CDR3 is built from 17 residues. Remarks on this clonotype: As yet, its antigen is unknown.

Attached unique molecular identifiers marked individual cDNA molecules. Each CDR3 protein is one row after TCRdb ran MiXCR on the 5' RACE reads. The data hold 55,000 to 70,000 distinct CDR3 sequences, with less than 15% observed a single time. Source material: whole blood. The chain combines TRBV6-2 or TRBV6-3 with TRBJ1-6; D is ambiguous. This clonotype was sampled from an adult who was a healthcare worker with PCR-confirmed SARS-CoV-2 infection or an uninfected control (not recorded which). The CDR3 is CASSYPAGRPQNSPLHF. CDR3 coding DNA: TGTGCCAGCAGTTACCCGGCAGGCCGGCCACAGAATTCACCCCTCCACTTT.